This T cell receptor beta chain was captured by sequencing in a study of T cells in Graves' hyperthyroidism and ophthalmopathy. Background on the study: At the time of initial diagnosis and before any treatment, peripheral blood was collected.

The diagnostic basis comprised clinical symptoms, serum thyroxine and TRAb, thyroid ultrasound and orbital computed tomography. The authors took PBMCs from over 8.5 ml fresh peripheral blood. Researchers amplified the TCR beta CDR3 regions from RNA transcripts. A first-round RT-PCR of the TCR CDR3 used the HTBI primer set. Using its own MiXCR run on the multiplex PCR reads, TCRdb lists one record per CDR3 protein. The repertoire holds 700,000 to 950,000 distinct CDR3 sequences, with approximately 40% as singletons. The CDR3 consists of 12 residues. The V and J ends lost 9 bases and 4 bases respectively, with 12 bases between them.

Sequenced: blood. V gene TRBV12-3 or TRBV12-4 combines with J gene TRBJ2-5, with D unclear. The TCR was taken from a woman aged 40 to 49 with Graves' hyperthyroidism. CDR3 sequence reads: CASSTVGETQYF. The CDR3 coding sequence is TGTGCCAGTTCAACGGTTGGAGAGACCCAGTACTTC.